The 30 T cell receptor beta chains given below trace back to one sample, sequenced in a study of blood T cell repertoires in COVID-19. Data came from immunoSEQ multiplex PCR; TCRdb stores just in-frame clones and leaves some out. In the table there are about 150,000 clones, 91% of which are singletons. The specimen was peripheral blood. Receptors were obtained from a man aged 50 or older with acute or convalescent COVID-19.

In nucleotides, the CDR3 is TGTGCCAGTCGGTCATCGGGGGGTAATGAAAAACTGTTTTTT. Its translation: CASRSSGGNEKLFF. The chain joins TRBV19 to TRBJ1-4; a possible D gene is TRBD1 (5 bases). Germline values: CDR1 LNHDA, CDR2 SQIVND (reference sequence). Trimming stripped 8 bases from V and 4 bases from J, with 14 bases between. The CDR3 sequence is 14 residues long.

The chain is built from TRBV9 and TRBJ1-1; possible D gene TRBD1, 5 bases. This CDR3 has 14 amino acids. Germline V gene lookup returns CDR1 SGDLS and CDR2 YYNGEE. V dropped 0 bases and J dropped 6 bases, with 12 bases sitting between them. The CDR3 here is CASSVDLDSAEAFF. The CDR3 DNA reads TGTGCCAGCAGCGTAGATCTCGACAGTGCTGAAGCTTTCTTT. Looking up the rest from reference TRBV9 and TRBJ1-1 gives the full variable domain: DSGVTQTPKHLITATGQRVTLRCSPRSGDLSVYWYQQSLDQGLQFLIQYYNGEERAKGNILERFSAQQFPDLHSELNLSSLELGDSALYFCASSVDLDSAEAFFGQGTRLTVV.

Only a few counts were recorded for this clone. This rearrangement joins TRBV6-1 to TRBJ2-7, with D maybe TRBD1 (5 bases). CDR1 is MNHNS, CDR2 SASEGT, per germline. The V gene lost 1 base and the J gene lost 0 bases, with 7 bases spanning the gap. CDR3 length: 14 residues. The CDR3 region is CASSEGQFSYEQYV. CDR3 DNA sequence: TGTGCCAGCAGTGAAGGACAGTTCTCCTACGAGCAGTACGTC.

The chain's CDR3 is CASSVGGVLDEQFF. The DNA of the CDR3 is TGTGCCAGCAGCGTAGGGGGGGTTCTGGATGAGCAGTTCTTC. The chain carries TRBV9 and TRBJ2-1; possible D gene TRBD2, 6 bases. V was pared by 0 bases and J by 8 bases, with 12 bases between. The CDR3 is 14 amino acids. Germline CDR1 SGDLS, CDR2 YYNGEE.

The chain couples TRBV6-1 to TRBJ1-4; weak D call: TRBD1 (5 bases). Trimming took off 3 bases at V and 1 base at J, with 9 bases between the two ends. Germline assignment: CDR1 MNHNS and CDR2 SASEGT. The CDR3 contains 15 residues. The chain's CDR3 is CASSDRVETNEKLFF. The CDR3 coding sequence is TGTGCCAGCAGTGACAGGGTTGAAACTAATGAAAAACTGTTTTTT.

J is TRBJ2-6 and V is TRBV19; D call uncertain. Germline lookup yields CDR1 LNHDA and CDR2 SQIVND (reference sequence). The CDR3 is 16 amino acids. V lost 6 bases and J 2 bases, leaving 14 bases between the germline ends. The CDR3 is CASSALTDPGANVLTF. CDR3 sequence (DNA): TGTGCCAGTAGCGCACTGACTGATCCTGGGGCCAACGTCCTGACTTTC. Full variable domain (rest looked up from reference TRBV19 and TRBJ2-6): DGGITQSPKYLFRKEGQNVTLSCEQNLNHDAMYWYRQDPGQGLRLIYYSQIVNDFQKGDIAEGYSVSREKKESFPLTVTSAQKNPTAFYLCASSALTDPGANVLTFGAGSRLTVL.

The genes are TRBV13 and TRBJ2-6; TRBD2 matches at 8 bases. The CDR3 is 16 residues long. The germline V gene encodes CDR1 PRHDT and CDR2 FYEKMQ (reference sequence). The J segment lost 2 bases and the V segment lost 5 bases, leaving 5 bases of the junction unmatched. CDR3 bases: TGTGCCAGCAGCCCGGGAGGGGGAACTGGGGCCAACGTCCTGACTTTC. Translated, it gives CASSPGGGTGANVLTF. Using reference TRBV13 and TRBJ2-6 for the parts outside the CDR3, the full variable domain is AAGVIQSPRHLIKEKRETATLKCYPIPRHDTVYWYQQGPGQDPQFLISFYEKMQSDKGSIPDRFSAQQFSDYHSELNMSSLELGDSALYFCASSPGGGTGANVLTFGAGSRLTVL.

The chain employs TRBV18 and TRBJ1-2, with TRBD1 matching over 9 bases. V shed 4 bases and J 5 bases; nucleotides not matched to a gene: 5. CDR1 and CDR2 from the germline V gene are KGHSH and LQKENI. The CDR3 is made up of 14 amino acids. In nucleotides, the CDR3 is TGTGCCAGCTCACGGGACAGGGTTGAGTATGGCTACACCTTC. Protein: CASSRDRVEYGYTF.

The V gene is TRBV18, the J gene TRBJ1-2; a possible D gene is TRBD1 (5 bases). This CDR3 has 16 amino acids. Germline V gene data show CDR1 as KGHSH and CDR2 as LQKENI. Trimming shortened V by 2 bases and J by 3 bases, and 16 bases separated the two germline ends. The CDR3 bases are TGTGCCAGCTCACCATTTTACAGGAAACTCCACTATGGCTACACCTTC. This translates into CASSPFYRKLHYGYTF.

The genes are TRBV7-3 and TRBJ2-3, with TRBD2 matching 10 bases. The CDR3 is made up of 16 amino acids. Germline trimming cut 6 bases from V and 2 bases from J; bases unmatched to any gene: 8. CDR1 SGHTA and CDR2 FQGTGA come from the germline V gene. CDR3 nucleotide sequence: TGTGCCAGCAGTAACGTAGCGGGGGGCCCCACAGATACGCAGTATTTT. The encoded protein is CASSNVAGGPTDTQYF.

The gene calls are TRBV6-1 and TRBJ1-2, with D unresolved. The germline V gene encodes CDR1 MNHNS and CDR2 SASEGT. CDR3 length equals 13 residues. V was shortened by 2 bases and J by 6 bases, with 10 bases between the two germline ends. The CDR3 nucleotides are TGTGCCAGCAGTGAAAATCTACAGAATGGCTACACCTTC. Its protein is CASSENLQNGYTF.

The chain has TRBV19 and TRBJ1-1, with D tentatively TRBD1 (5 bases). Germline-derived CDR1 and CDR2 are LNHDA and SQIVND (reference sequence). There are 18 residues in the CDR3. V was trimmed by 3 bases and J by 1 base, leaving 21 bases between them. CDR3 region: CASSILPPSTDPNTEAFF. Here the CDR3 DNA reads TGTGCCAGTAGTATCCTCCCACCTTCGACAGACCCGAACACTGAAGCTTTCTTT. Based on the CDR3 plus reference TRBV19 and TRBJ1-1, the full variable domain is DGGITQSPKYLFRKEGQNVTLSCEQNLNHDAMYWYRQDPGQGLRLIYYSQIVNDFQKGDIAEGYSVSREKKESFPLTVTSAQKNPTAFYLCASSILPPSTDPNTEAFFGQGTRLTVV.

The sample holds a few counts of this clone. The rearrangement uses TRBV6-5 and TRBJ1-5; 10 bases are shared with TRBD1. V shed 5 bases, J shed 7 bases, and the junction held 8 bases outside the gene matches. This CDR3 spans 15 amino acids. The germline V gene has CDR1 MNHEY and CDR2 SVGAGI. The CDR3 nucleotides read TGTGCCAGCAGTAAGAGACAGGGGGCAATCCAGCCCCAGCATTTT. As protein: CASSKRQGAIQPQHF.

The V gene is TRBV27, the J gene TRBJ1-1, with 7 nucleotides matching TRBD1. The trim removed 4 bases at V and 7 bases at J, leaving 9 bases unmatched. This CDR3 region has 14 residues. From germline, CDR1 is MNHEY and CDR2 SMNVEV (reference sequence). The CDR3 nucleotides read TGTGCCAGCAGTTCACCGGGACAGCGACTTGAAGCTTTCTTT. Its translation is CASSSPGQRLEAFF.

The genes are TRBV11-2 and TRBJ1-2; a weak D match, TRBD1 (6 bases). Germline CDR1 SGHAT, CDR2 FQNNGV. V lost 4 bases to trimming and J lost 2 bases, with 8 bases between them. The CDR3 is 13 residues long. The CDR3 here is CASSSGQNYGYTF. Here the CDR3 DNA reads TGTGCCAGCAGCTCAGGACAGAACTATGGCTACACCTTC.

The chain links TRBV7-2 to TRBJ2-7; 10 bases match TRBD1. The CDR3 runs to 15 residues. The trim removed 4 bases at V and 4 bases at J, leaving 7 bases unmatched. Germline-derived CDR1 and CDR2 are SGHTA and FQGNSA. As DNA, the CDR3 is TGTGCCAGCAGCTCTTCGACAGGGGGCCTTTACGAGCAGTACTTC. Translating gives CASSSSTGGLYEQYF.

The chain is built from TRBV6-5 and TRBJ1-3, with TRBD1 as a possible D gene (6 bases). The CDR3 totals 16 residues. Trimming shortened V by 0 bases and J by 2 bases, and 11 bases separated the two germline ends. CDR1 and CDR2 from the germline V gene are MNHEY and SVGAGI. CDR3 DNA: TGTGCCAGCAGTTACTCGGTACAGGGCCCTGGAAACACCATATATTTT. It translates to CASSYSVQGPGNTIYF.

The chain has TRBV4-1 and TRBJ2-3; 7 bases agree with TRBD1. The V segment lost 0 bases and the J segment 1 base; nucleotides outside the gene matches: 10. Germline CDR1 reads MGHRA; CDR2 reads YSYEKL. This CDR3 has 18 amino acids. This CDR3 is CASSQDRAGTVGTDTQYF. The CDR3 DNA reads TGCGCCAGCAGCCAAGACCGGGCCGGGACAGTGGGCACAGATACGCAGTATTTT.

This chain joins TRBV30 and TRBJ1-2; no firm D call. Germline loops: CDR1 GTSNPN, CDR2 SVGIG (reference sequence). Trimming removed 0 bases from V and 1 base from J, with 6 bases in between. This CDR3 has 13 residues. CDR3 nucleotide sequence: TGTGCCTGGAGTGTAGGAGATAACTATGGCTACACCTTC. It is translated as CAWSVGDNYGYTF.

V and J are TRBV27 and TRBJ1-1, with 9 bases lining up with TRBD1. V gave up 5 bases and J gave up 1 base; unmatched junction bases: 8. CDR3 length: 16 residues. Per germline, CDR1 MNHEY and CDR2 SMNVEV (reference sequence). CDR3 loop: CASSPGTGQKNTEAFF. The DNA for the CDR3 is TGTGCCAGCAGTCCCGGGACAGGGCAGAAGAACACTGAAGCTTTCTTT.

In DNA form, the CDR3 reads TGTGCCAGCAGCGTATCCCCGGTCCCAAACACTGAAGCTTTCTTT. This codes for CASSVSPVPNTEAFF. The chain joins TRBV9 to TRBJ1-1, with D unclear. Germline CDR1 SGDLS, CDR2 YYNGEE. V dropped 1 base and J dropped 2 bases, with 12 bases sitting between them. The CDR3 is 15 residues long.

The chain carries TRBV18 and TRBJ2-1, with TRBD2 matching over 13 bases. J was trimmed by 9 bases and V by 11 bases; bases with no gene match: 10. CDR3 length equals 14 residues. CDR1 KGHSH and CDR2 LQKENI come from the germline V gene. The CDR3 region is CAGLRTSGRGEQFF. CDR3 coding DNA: TGTGCCGGGCTACGGACTAGCGGGAGAGGTGAGCAGTTCTTC.

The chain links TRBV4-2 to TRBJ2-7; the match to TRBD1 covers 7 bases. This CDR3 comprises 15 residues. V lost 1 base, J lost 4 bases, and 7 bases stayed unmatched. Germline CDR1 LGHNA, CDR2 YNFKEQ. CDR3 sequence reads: CASSQGVQGVYEQYF. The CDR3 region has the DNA TGTGCCAGCAGCCAAGGTGTGCAGGGGGTTTACGAGCAGTACTTC.

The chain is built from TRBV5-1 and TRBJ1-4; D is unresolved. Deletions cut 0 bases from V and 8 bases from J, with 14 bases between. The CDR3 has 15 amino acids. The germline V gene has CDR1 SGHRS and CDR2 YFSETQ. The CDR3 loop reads CASSLDPGRREKLFF. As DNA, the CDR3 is TGCGCCAGCAGCTTGGACCCGGGTAGGCGAGAAAAACTGTTTTTT.

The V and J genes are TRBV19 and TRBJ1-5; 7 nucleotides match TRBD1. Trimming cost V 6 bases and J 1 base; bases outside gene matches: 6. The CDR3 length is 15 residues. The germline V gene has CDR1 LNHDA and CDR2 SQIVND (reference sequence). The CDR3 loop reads CASRGGTASNQPQHF. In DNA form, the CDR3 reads TGTGCCAGTAGGGGCGGGACAGCCAGCAATCAGCCCCAGCATTTT.

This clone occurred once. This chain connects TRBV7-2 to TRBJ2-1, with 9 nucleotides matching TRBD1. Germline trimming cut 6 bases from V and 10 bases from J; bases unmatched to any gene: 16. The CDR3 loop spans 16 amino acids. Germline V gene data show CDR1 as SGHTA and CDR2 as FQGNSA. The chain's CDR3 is CASRKPGTGLLAEQFF. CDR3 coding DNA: TGTGCCAGCAGAAAGCCGGGGACAGGGTTGCTAGCGGAGCAGTTCTTC. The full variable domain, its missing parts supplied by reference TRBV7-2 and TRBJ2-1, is GAGVSQSPSNKVTEKGKDVELRCDPISGHTALYWYRQSLGQGLEFLIYFQGNSAPDKSGLPSDRFSAERTGGSVSTLTIQRTQQEDSAVYLCASRKPGTGLLAEQFFGPGTRLTVL.

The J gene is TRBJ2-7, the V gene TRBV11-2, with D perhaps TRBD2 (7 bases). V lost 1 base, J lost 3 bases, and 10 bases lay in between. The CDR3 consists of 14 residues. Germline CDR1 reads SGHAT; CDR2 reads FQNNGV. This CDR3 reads CASSLGGGGYEQYV. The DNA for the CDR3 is TGTGCCAGCAGCTTAGGGGGGGGCGGCTACGAGCAGTACGTC.

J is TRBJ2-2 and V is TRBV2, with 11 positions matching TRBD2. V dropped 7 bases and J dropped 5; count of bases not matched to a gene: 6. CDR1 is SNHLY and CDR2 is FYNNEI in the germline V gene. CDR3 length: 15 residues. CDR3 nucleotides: TGTGCCAGCACGAGACTAGCGGGATGGACCGGGGAGCTGTTTTTT. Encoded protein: CASTRLAGWTGELFF.

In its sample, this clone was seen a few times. The CDR3 sequence: CASSKRDRGSTGNTIYF. The CDR3 region has the DNA TGTGCCAGCAGCAAGCGGGACAGGGGCTCCACTGGAAACACCATATATTTT. The chain uses TRBV7-2 and TRBJ1-3; 10 nucleotides match TRBD1. The length of the CDR3 is 17 residues. With 5 bases clipped from V and 2 bases from J, the junction kept 9 bases outside the gene matches. CDR1 is SGHTA, CDR2 FQGNSA, per germline.

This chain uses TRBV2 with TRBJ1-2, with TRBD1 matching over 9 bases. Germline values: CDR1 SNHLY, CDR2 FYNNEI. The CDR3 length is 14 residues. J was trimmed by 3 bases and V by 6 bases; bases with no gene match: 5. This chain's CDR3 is CASRIQGADYGYTF. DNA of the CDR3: TGTGCCAGCAGAATACAGGGGGCGGACTATGGCTACACCTTC.